This is a list of T cell receptor beta chains from one sample in a study of blood T cell repertoires in COVID-19. TCRdb keeps only in-frame clones here, not all; method: immunoSEQ multiplex PCR. The sample has more than 100,000 clones; about 90% are singletons. Sequencing used peripheral blood. The source is a human donor in a cohort sampled during active COVID-19. Both conserved end residues are part of each CDR3. D genes are given only for firm matches. Where a row states a size, it is once, few, many or the class of an expanded clone; other rows omit it.

V gene	clone size	D gene	J gene	CDR3 protein	CDR3 DNA
TRBV4-1	NA	NA	TRBJ2-2	CASSQEEGRELFF	TGCGCCAGCAGCCAAGAAGAGGGCCGGGAGCTGTTTTTT
TRBV9	NA	TRBD1	TRBJ2-7	CASSVEVAGGIDEQYF	TGTGCCAGCAGCGTAGAGGTAGCAGGGGGCATAGACGAGCAGTACTTC
TRBV6-1	NA	NA	TRBJ1-1	CASSEVRGGNTEAFF	TGTGCCAGCAGTGAAGTTCGGGGGGGGAACACTGAAGCTTTCTTT
TRBV29-1	NA	NA	TRBJ2-7	CSVDFGASYEQYF	TGCAGCGTTGACTTTGGAGCATCCTACGAGCAGTACTTC
TRBV4-1	NA	NA	TRBJ1-1	CASSLREWNTEAFF	TGCGCCAGCAGCCTGCGCGAGTGGAACACTGAAGCTTTCTTT
TRBV19	NA	TRBD1	TRBJ2-3	CASSIGTGADTQYF	TGTGCCAGTAGTATCGGGACAGGCGCAGATACGCAGTATTTT
TRBV6-5	once	NA	TRBJ2-5	CASSYSMVEYQETQYF	TGTGCCAGCAGTTACTCGATGGTAGAGTACCAAGAGACCCAGTACTTC
TRBV5-4	NA	NA	TRBJ1-3	CASSLQGPSGNTIYF	TGTGCCAGCAGCTTGCAGGGCCCCTCTGGAAACACCATATATTTT
TRBV6-5	NA	TRBD1	TRBJ1-4	CASSLTGFNEKLFF	TGTGCCAGCAGTCTGACAGGGTTTAATGAAAAACTGTTTTTT
TRBV9	NA	TRBD2	TRBJ2-7	CASSVGTSGSYEQYF	TGTGCCAGCAGCGTAGGGACTAGCGGGAGCTACGAGCAGTACTTC
TRBV5-6	NA	TRBD1	TRBJ2-7	CASSFPTGEPYEQYF	TGTGCCAGCAGCTTCCCGACAGGGGAACCCTACGAGCAGTACTTC
TRBV25-1	NA	NA	TRBJ2-1	CASSLTNEQFF	TGTGCCAGCAGTCTAACCAATGAGCAGTTCTTC
TRBV3-1/TRBV3-2	once	TRBD1	TRBJ1-2	CASSRHGVSRNKETGQGEGYTF	TGTGCCAGCAGCCGGCACGGAGTCTCCCGCAATAAGGAAACCGGACAGGGGGAAGGCTACACCTTC
TRBV13	NA	TRBD1	TRBJ1-2	CASSFGTGGKGYTF	TGTGCCAGCAGCTTTGGGACAGGGGGAAAGGGCTACACCTTC
TRBV3-1/TRBV3-2	NA	NA	TRBJ1-2	CASSLDAVPDGYTF	TGTGCCAGCAGCCTCGATGCGGTTCCGGATGGCTACACCTTC
TRBV5-4	NA	NA	TRBJ2-3	CASSFRTQASTDTQYF	TGTGCCAGCAGCTTTAGGACACAGGCTAGCACAGATACGCAGTATTTT
TRBV5-6	many	TRBD2	TRBJ2-1	CASSTLAGGPYNEQFF	TGTGCCAGCAGCACGCTAGCGGGAGGGCCCTACAATGAGCAGTTCTTC
TRBV6-1	NA	TRBD2	TRBJ2-5	CASSERAGGKFSRSQYF	TGTGCCAGCAGTGAACGAGCGGGGGGGAAATTTAGTAGGTCCCAGTACTTC
TRBV6-5	NA	NA	TRBJ1-6	CASTSLEVNSPLHF	TGTGCCAGCACCTCTCTCGAGGTTAATTCACCCCTCCACTTT
TRBV9	NA	TRBD1	TRBJ1-5	CASSVGAGGAGQPQHF	TGTGCCAGCAGCGTAGGGGCAGGGGGCGCCGGGCAGCCCCAGCATTTT